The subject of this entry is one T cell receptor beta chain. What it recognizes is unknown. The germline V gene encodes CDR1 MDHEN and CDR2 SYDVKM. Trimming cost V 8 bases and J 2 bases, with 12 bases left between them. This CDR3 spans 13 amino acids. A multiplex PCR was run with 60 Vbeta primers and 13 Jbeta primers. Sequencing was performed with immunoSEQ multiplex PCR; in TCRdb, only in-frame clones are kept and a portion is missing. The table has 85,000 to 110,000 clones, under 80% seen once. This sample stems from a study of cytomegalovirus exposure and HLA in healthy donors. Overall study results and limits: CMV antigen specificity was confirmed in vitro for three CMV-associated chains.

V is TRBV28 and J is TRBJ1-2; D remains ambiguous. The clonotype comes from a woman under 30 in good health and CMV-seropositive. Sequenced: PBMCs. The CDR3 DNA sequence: TGTGCCAGCGAGGGCCCGATAAACTATGGCTACACCTTC. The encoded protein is CASEGPINYGYTF.